These 16 T cell receptor beta chains came from one sample sequenced in a study of OX40 agonist ivuxolimab in advanced cancers. Produced via immunoSEQ multiplex PCR; TCRdb's table is partial and in-frame only. Of some 61,000 clones in the sample, 85% to 90% were seen once. The material was CD4+ or CD8+ T cells sorted from blood, obtained in a trial of the OX40 agonist ivuxolimab. These receptors originate from an adult with an advanced solid tumor such as melanoma, head and neck, liver or kidney cancer.

V gene TRBV6-5 combines with J gene TRBJ2-2, with TRBD2 identical over 7 bases. With 0 bases clipped from V and 4 bases from J, the junction kept 5 bases outside the gene matches. The germline V gene encodes CDR1 MNHEY and CDR2 SVGAGI. The CDR3 has 16 amino acids. The DNA of the CDR3 is TGTGCCAGCAGTTACTCTCCAGGGAGGGGCACCGGGGAGCTGTTTTTT. Its translation is CASSYSPGRGTGELFF.

The chain joins TRBV2 to TRBJ2-5; D is possibly TRBD2 (6 bases). CDR3 size: 12 residues. Trimming left V 6 bases short and J 4 bases short, with 9 bases between. CDR1 and CDR2 (germline): SNHLY, FYNNEI. CDR3: CASRLAGETQYF. CDR3 nucleotide sequence: TGTGCCAGCAGACTAGCTGGAGAGACCCAGTACTTC. The variable domain in full, with the rest retrieved from reference TRBV2 and TRBJ2-5, is EPEVTQTPSHQVTQMGQEVILRCVPISNHLYFYWYRQILGQKVEFLVSFYNNEISEKSEIFDDQFSVERPDGSNFTLKIRSTKLEDSAMYFCASRLAGETQYFGPGTRLLVL.

The chain couples TRBV28 to TRBJ1-2; no reliable D call. Trimming shortened V by 7 bases and J by 4 bases, and 13 bases separated the two germline ends. CDR1 is MDHEN, CDR2 SYDVKM, per germline. CDR3 length: 13 residues. The CDR3 nucleotides read TGTGCCAGCACAAAAGGGTTGTCCTATGGCTACACCTTC. The encoded protein is CASTKGLSYGYTF.

V usage is TRBV28 and J usage is TRBJ2-5, with 14 positions matching TRBD2. The assigned J gene may be wrong: the sequence end matches TRBJ2-7 better. This CDR3 contains 14 residues. The germline gives CDR1 MDHEN, CDR2 SYDVKM. Here the CDR3 DNA reads TGTGCCAGCAGTTCGGGACTAGCGGGAGTCGAGCAGTACTTC. It is translated as CASSSGLAGVEQYF.

V usage is TRBV18 and J usage is TRBJ2-7, with D hard to call. Trimming left V 2 bases short and J 6 bases short, with 17 bases between. This CDR3 comprises 15 residues. From germline, CDR1 is KGHSH and CDR2 LQKENI. The CDR3: CASSPMGNGRAEQYF. CDR3 sequence (DNA): TGTGCCAGCTCACCAATGGGGAACGGACGAGCCGAGCAGTACTTC.

The CDR3 loop reads CASGLYRGRVTGELFF. As DNA, the CDR3 is TGTGCTAGTGGTTTGTACCGGGGACGGGTCACCGGGGAGCTGTTTTTT. The J gene is TRBJ2-2, the V gene TRBV12-5; possibly TRBD1 or TRBD2 for D (5 bases each). Germline V gene data show CDR1 as LGHNT and CDR2 as FRNRAP. V shed 2 bases and J shed 4 bases, with 14 bases lying between them. The CDR3 runs 16 residues.

The gene calls are TRBV28 and TRBJ1-3; 7 bases align to TRBD1. The CDR3 is 15 amino acids. Germline V gene lookup returns CDR1 MDHEN and CDR2 SYDVKM. V trimming: 2 bases; J trimming: 0 bases; junction bases outside the gene matches: 1. CDR3 sequence reads: CASSLAGGSGNTIYF. Here the CDR3 DNA reads TGTGCCAGCAGTTTAGCAGGGGGCTCTGGAAACACCATATATTTT.

The gene calls are TRBV30 and TRBJ1-4, with 7 bases lining up with TRBD1. Germline assignment: CDR1 GTSNPN and CDR2 SVGIG (reference sequence). The CDR3 is 15 residues long. J lost 8 bases, V lost 8 bases, and 17 bases had no gene match. CDR3 DNA: TGTGCCGGTGCCCAATCGACAGGGTTGGAGGAAAAACTGTTTTTT. This encodes CAGAQSTGLEEKLFF. Together with reference TRBV30 and TRBJ1-4, the CDR3 gives the full variable domain: SQTIHQWPATLVQPVGSPLSLECTVEGTSNPNLYWYRQAAGRGLQLLFYSVGIGQISSEVPQNLSASRPQDRQFILSSKKLLLSDSGFYLCAGAQSTGLEEKLFFGSGTQLSVL.

V usage is TRBV4-3 and J usage is TRBJ2-3; perhaps TRBD2 as D (5 bases). This CDR3 contains 15 residues. Germline CDR1 is LGHNA and CDR2 is YSLEER. V was cut by 1 base and J by 3 bases, with 11 bases left in between. The CDR3 sequence is CASSQVLAGTDTQYF. DNA for the CDR3: TGCGCCAGCAGCCAAGTGCTAGCTGGGACAGATACGCAGTATTTT.

This clone has more than one count but fewer than ten. J is TRBJ1-1 and V is TRBV20-1; D is undetermined. The germline V and J ends were trimmed by 4 bases and 6 bases, with 6 bases remaining between them. Germline values: CDR1 DFQATT, CDR2 SNEGSKA (reference sequence). This CDR3 region has 10 residues. The CDR3 coding sequence is TGCAGTGCTAAGACCCCTGAAGCTTTCTTT. Translating it yields CSAKTPEAFF.

This clone is a singleton in its sample. The chain links TRBV6-5 to TRBJ2-7, with TRBD1 identical over 11 bases. CDR1 is MNHEY, CDR2 SVGAGI, per germline. With V trimmed by 7 bases and J by 12 bases, 11 bases remained unmatched. The CDR3 extends over 13 amino acids. Here the CDR3 reads CASTLGTGGLVYF. CDR3 DNA sequence: TGTGCCAGCACCTTAGGGACAGGGGGATTGGTGTACTTC.

The chain recombines TRBV28 with TRBJ1-5; D gene unclear. In germline, CDR1 is MDHEN, CDR2 SYDVKM. V was trimmed by 4 bases and J by 10 bases, leaving 11 bases between them. The CDR3 runs to 12 residues. CDR3 region: CASSSKAAPQHF. CDR3 nucleotides: TGTGCCAGCAGTTCGAAGGCCGCACCCCAGCATTTT. Full variable domain (missing parts from reference TRBV28 and TRBJ1-5): DVKVTQSSRYLVKRTGEKVFLECVQDMDHENMFWYRQDPGLGLRLIYFSYDVKMKEKGDIPEGYSVSREKKERFSLILESASTNQTSMYLCASSSKAAPQHFGDGTRLSIL.

The gene calls are TRBV27 and TRBJ2-7; D unresolved. V lost 6 bases and J 3 bases, leaving 12 bases between the germline ends. Germline values: CDR1 MNHEY, CDR2 SMNVEV (reference sequence). The CDR3 is made up of 13 amino acids. The CDR3 DNA reads as TGTGCCAGCAGCCAAGACATGATCTACGAGCAGTACTTC. Translated: CASSQDMIYEQYF.

The chain has TRBV11-2 and TRBJ2-7; D possibly corresponds to TRBD1 (6 bases). Between the trimmed V and J ends, which lost 5 bases and 3 bases, there was a span of 14 bases. Per germline, CDR1 SGHAT and CDR2 FQNNGV. The CDR3 spans 14 residues. Written as DNA, the CDR3 is TGTGCCAGCAGCCCGCGGACAGCCAACTACGAGCAGTACTTC. Protein: CASSPRTANYEQYF.

The J gene is TRBJ1-1, the V gene TRBV6-5, with a tentative D call TRBD1 (5 bases). The length of the CDR3 is 14 residues. Germline V gene lookup returns CDR1 MNHEY and CDR2 SVGAGI. The V end lost 5 bases, the J end lost 7 bases, and 17 bases lay between the germline ends. The CDR3 DNA is TGTGCCAGCAGTGACCGGGAGGGACTACGTGAAGCTTTCTTT. It translates to CASSDREGLREAFF.

The chain couples TRBV10-2 to TRBJ2-6, with D possibly TRBD1 on 5 matching bases. V was pared by 6 bases and J by 0 bases, with 12 bases between. Germline CDR1 WSHSY, CDR2 SAAADI. The CDR3 spans 16 residues. The DNA of the CDR3 is TGCGCCAGCAGGGGTTTTGGGGCCTCTGGGGCCAACGTCCTGACTTTC. Translating it yields CASRGFGASGANVLTF.